This TCR beta chain derives from a study of shared clonotypes between healthy human individuals. On the study more broadly: The composition of the donors was a couple of women and a few men aged 18 to 49. Three CD4 naive, three CD4 memory, two CD8 naive and one CD8 memory plate were used per donor. Broader study findings: Compared with memory subsets, naive subsets generally had larger estimated richness. When compared with the clonotypes that were shared by all four sorted-subset donors, the non-shared clonotypes turned out to have lower generation probabilities.

To note about this clone: What it binds is unknown. The sample contains more than one DNA sequence encoding this CDR3.

CD45RO negativity and positive selection for CCR7 defined naive CD8 cells, a population that excluded terminally differentiated effector memory CD45RA+ cells. The length of the CDR3 is 11 residues. Germline assignment: CDR1 SGHTA and CDR2 FQGNSA. V shed 5 bases and J shed 3 bases, with 5 bases lying between them. Assay: immunoSEQ multiplex PCR; the TCRdb copy retains only in-frame clones and omits some. Among 1.5 million to 2.5 million clones, roughly 95% were seen once, and the ten largest hold 1.2%. This TCR was sampled from a man between 18 and 35 years old in good health. The V and J genes are TRBV7-2 and TRBJ2-7; no clear D. The specimen sequenced was naive CD8+ T cells sorted from blood. This CDR3 is CASSASYEQYF. CDR3 bases: TGTGCCAGCAGCGCGAGCTACGAGCAGTACTTC.